This T cell receptor (beta chain) was sequenced for a study of blood T cell repertoires in COVID-19. Looking at the study overall: Samples taken during acute and convalescent COVID-19 were collected in the United States, Italy and Spain. T cells, B-cell-depleted T cells, or PBMCs supplied cDNA or gDNA.

Per the study methods: For nucleated cells, counts were estimated from reference gene primer amplification. TCRdb keeps only in-frame clones here, not all; method: immunoSEQ multiplex PCR. The V and J calls and the clone size are those of that table, but D and trimming were determined from the DNA. Among tens of thousands of clones listed, approximately 89% were seen once. Seattle researchers signed up patients amid active infection and tracked them longitudinally. Germline CDR1 and CDR2: SGHVS and FQNEAQ. This CDR3 has 15 amino acids. The V end lost 2 bases, the J end lost 4 bases, and 14 bases lay between the germline ends.

The source material was peripheral blood. This sequence joins TRBV7-8 and TRBJ1-2; possible D gene TRBD1, 5 bases. The clonotype was recovered from a woman in her sixties with COVID-19, enrolled during active disease. The CDR3 DNA reads TGTGCCAGCAGCTTAATTCAGGGTGCGAGCTATGGCTACACCTTC. This translates into CASSLIQGASYGYTF.